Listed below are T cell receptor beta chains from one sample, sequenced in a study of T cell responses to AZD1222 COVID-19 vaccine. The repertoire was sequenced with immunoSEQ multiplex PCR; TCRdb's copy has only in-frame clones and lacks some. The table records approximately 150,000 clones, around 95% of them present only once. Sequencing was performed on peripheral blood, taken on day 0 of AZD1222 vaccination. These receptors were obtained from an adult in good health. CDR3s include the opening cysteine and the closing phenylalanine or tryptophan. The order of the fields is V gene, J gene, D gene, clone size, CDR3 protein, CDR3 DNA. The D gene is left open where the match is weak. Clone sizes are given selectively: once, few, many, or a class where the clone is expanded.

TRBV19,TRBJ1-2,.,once,CASSTGYGINGYTF,TGTGCCAGTAGCACCGGATATGGAATTAATGGCTACACCTTC
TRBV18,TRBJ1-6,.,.,CASSPQPGYNSPLHF,TGTGCCAGCTCACCACAGCCAGGGTATAATTCACCCCTCCACTTT
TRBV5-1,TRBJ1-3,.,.,CASSASSGFSGNTIYF,TGCGCCAGCAGCGCCTCTTCAGGCTTCTCTGGAAACACCATATATTTT
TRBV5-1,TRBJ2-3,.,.,CASSFQGGNTDTQYF,TGCGCCAGCAGCTTCCAGGGGGGAAACACAGATACGCAGTATTTT
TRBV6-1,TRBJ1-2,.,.,CASSRQRERAGGYTF,TGTGCCAGCAGTCGTCAGAGGGAGAGGGCCGGGGGCTACACCTTC
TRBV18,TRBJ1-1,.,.,CASSPPKGDRTEAFF,TGTGCCAGCTCACCACCAAAGGGGGACCGGACGGAAGCTTTCTTT
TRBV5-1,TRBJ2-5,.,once,CASSLVAGTSETQYF,TGCGCCAGCAGCTTGGTGGCAGGGACATCAGAGACCCAGTACTTC
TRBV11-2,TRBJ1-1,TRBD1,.,CASSRMIRGAEAFF,TGTGCCAGCAGTAGGATGATCAGGGGGGCTGAAGCTTTCTTT
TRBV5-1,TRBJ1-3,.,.,CASSYVLGDTIYF,TGCGCCAGCAGCTACGTCCTCGGGGACACCATATATTTT
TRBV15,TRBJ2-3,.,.,CATSRTVKDTQYF,TGTGCCACCAGTAGGACAGTAAAAGATACGCAGTATTTT
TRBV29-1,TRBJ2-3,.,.,CSVRITGTDTQYF,TGCAGCGTACGAATAACCGGCACAGATACGCAGTATTTT
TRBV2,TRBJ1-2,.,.,CASSRDRREGYTF,TGTGCCAGCAGTCGAGACCGCCGGGAGGGCTACACCTTC
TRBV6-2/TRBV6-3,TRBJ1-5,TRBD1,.,CASSIQGAFHIPYQPQHF,TGTGCCAGCAGTATACAGGGGGCTTTTCATATTCCCTATCAGCCCCAGCATTTT
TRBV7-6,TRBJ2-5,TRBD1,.,CASSLGTDQETQYF,TGTGCCAGCAGCCTGGGGACAGACCAAGAGACCCAGTACTTC
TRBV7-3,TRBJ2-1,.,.,CASSLDYYNEQFF,TGTGCCAGCAGCTTGGACTATTACAATGAGCAGTTCTTC
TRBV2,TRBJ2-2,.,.,CASSEAYRAGELFF,TGTGCCAGCAGTGAGGCGTATCGCGCCGGGGAGCTGTTTTTT
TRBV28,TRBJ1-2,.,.,CASSSYPQGPYTF,TGTGCCAGCAGTTCATACCCACAGGGTCCCTACACCTTC
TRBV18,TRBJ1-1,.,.,CASSSSKGSGGEAFF,TGTGCCAGCTCATCATCAAAGGGCTCGGGGGGAGAAGCTTTCTTT
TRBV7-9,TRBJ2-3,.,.,CASSLVAGTDTQYF,TGTGCCAGCAGCTTAGTTGCAGGCACAGATACGCAGTATTTT
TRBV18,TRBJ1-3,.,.,CASSPVGPTLEGNTIYF,TGTGCCAGCTCACCTGTGGGACCTACTCTCGAGGGAAACACCATATATTTT
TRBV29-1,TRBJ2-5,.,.,CSVSPGSRGETQYF,TGCAGCGTTTCTCCGGGCTCTAGGGGAGAGACCCAGTACTTC
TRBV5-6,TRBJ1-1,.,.,CASSLNTEAFF,TGTGCCAGCAGCCTGAACACTGAAGCTTTCTTT
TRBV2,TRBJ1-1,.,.,CASSTDGRNTEAFF,TGTGCCAGCAGTACGGACGGGAGGAACACTGAAGCTTTCTTT
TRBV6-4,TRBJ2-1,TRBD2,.,CASSDWGLGPAEQFF,TGTGCCAGCAGTGACTGGGGACTAGGGCCCGCTGAGCAGTTCTTC
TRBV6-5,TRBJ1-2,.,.,CASSYSNRGSGYTF,TGTGCCAGCAGTTACTCGAACAGAGGAAGTGGCTACACCTTC
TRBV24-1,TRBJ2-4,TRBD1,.,CATISTGGEDKNIQYF,TGTGCCACCATCTCCACAGGGGGAGAAGACAAAAACATTCAGTACTTC
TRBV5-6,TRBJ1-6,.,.,CASSSTAAPSPLHF,TGTGCCAGCAGCTCTACAGCGGCTCCTTCACCCCTCCACTTT
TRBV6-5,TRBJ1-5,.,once,CASGAGRAYQPQHF,TGTGCCAGCGGGGCAGGCCGAGCGTATCAGCCCCAGCATTTT
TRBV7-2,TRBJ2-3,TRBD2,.,CASSPGTSVTDTQYF,TGTGCCAGCAGCCCCGGGACTAGTGTAACAGATACGCAGTATTTT
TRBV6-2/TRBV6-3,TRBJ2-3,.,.,CASSYPHPTQYF,TGTGCCAGCAGTTACCCGCACCCTACGCAGTATTTT
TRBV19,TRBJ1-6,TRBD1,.,CASSRSAQGAQRSPLHF,TGTGCCAGTAGTCGCTCTGCTCAGGGGGCGCAAAGGAGTCCCCTCCACTTT
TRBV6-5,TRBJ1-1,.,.,CASRRPGSTEAFF,TGTGCCAGCAGAAGACCGGGGAGCACTGAAGCTTTCTTT
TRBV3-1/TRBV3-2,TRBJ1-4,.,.,CASSRDRNNEKLFF,TGTGCCAGCAGCCGCGACAGGAATAATGAAAAACTGTTTTTT
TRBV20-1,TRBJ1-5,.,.,CSAGGRFNQPQHF,TGCAGTGCTGGTGGACGGTTCAATCAGCCCCAGCATTTT
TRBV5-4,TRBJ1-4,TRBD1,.,CASSGPRDSTTNEKLFF,TGTGCCAGCAGTGGGCCGCGGGACAGTACAACTAATGAAAAACTGTTTTTT
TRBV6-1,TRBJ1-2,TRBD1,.,CASSDSGTGSYGYTF,TGTGCCAGCAGTGACAGCGGGACAGGGTCCTATGGCTACACCTTC